This T cell receptor (beta chain) came from a study of T cells in Graves' hyperthyroidism and ophthalmopathy. Trimming left V 0 bases short and J 5 bases short, with 5 bases between. The CDR3 length is 12 residues. CDR1 and CDR2 (germline): SGHKS, YYEKEE (reference sequence). TCR beta CDR3 regions were amplified from RNA. HTBI primers were the set used in a first-round RT-PCR of the TCR CDR3. MiXCR was run by TCRdb on the multiplex PCR reads, yielding one entry per CDR3 protein. The table shows approximately 410,000 distinct CDR3 sequences, with around 15% occurring only once. This clonotype was counted ten times or more.

J is TRBJ2-5 and V is TRBV5-5, with D uncertain. The origin of this receptor is a woman under 30 with Graves' hyperthyroidism. Sequenced: blood. CDR3 sequence reads: CASSLVLETQYF. The CDR3 DNA is TGTGCCAGCAGCTTGGTGTTGGAGACCCAGTACTTC. The full variable domain, rest sourced from reference TRBV5-5 and TRBJ2-5, is DAGVTQSPTHLIKTRGQQVTLRCSPISGHKSVSWYQQVLGQGPQFIFQYYEKEERGRGNFPDRFSARQFPNYSSELNVNALLLGDSALYLCASSLVLETQYFGPGTRLLVL.